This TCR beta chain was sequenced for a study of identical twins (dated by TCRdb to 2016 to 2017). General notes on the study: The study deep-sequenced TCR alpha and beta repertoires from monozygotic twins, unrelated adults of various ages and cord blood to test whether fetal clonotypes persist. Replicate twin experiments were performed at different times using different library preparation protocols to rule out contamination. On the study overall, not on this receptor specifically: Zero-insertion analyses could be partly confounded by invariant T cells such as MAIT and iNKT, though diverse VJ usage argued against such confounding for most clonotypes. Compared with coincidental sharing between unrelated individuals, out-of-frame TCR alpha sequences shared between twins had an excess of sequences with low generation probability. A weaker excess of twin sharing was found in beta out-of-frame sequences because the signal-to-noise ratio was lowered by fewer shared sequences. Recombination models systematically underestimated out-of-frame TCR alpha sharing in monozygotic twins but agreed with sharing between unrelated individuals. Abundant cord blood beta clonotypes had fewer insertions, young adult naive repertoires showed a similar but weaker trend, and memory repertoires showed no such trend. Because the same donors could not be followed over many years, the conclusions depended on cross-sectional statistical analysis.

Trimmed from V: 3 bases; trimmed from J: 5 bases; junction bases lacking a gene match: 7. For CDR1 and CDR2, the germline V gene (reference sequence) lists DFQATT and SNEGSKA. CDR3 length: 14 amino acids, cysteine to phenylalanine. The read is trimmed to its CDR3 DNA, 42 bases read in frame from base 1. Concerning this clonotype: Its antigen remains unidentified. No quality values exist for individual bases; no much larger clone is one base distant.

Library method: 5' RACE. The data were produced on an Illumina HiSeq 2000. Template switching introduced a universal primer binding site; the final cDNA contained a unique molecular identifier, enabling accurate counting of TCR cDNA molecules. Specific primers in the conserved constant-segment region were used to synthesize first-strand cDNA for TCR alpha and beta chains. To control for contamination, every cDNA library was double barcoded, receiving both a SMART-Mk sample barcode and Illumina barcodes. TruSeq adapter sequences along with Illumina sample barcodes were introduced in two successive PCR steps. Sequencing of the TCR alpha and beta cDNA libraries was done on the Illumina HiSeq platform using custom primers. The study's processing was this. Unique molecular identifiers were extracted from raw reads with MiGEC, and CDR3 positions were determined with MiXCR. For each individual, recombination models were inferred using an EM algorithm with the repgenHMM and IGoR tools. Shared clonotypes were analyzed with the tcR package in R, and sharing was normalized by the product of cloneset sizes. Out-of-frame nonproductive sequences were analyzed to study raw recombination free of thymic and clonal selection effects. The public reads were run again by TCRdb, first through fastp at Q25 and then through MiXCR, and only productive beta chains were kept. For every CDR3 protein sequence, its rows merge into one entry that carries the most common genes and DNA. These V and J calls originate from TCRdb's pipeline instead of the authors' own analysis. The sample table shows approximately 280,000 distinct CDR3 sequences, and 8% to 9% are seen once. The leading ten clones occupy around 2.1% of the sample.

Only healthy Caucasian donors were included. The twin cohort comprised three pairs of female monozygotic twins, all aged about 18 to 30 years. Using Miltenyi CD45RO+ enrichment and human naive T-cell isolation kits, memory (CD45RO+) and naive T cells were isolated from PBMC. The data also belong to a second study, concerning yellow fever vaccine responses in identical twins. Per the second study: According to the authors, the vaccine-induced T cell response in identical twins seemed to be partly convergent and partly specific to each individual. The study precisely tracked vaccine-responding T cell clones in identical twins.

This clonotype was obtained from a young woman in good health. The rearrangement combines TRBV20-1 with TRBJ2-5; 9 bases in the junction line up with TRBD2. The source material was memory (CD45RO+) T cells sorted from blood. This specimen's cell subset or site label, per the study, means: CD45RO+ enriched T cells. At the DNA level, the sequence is TGCAGTGCTAGTCTAGTAGCGGGAGAGGAGACCCAGTACTTC. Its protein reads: CSASLVAGEETQYF.